This record covers a single T cell receptor (beta chain). Antigen unknown. These data originate in a study of OX40 agonist ivuxolimab in advanced cancers. Study overall: With a range of about 23 to 90, age averaged 60 years, and approximately 83% were male. Patients achieving partial responses numbered three: one hepatocellular carcinoma case and two cutaneous melanoma cases.

Trimming stripped 2 bases from V and 2 bases from J, with 10 bases between. The CDR3 has 14 residues. CDR1 and CDR2 from the germline V gene are MDHEN and SYDVKM. Assay: immunoSEQ multiplex PCR; the TCRdb copy retains only in-frame clones and omits some. The sample lists about 58,000 clones; roughly 83% were seen once. Study observations and caveats: Dose levels from 0.1 to 3.0 mg/kg saw CD4+ and CD8+ blood T cells expand clonally by week 6. On average, a greater number of expanded clones characterised CD8+ T cells relative to CD4+.

This TCR was recovered from an adult with an advanced solid tumor such as melanoma, head and neck, liver or kidney cancer. The chain couples TRBV28 to TRBJ2-7, with D possibly being TRBD2 (5 bases). Sample: CD4+ or CD8+ T cells sorted from blood, taken in a trial of the OX40 agonist ivuxolimab. The CDR3 DNA reads as TGTGCCAGCAGTTTACCCAGCGGCCCCTACGAGCAGTACTTC. Translating it yields CASSLPSGPYEQYF.